Sequencing of this T cell receptor (beta chain) was carried out in a study of blood T cell repertoires in COVID-19. Overall study: The United States, Italy and Spain supplied acute and convalescent COVID-19 samples. Sources were T cells, B-cell-depleted T cells, or PBMCs; the material itself was cDNA or gDNA.

Germline CDR1 KGHSH, CDR2 LQKENI. The CDR3 spans 15 residues. Between the trimmed V and J ends, which lost 9 bases and 3 bases, there was a span of 20 bases. How the authors handled the data: Researchers report that nucleated cell counts were estimated from reference gene primer amplification. Repertoires were generated with immunoSEQ multiplex PCR, while TCRdb's copy carries only in-frame clones and drops some. The D gene and trimming were derived from the DNA, and the V and J assignments and clone size from that table. The sample shows roughly 120,000 clones, roughly 80% of them seen only once. Sequencing was done on a sample of peripheral blood. The origin of this receptor is a man younger than 45 with acute or convalescent COVID-19. This chain joins TRBV18 and TRBJ1-2; weak D call: TRBD1 (5 bases). The CDR3 is CASHRDGGTYYGYTF. CDR3 DNA sequence: TGTGCCAGTCACCGAGATGGGGGGACCTACTATGGCTACACCTTC.